This is a list of T cell receptor beta chains from one sample in a study of blood T cell repertoires in COVID-19. Libraries were prepared by immunoSEQ multiplex PCR; TCRdb keeps only in-frame clonotypes and omits some of them. The sample records 200,000 to 250,000 clones, over 75% being singletons. Sequenced sample: peripheral blood. The receptors here all came from a man aged 40-49 years with active or convalescent COVID-19. Both conserved end residues are part of each CDR3. The D gene is left open where the match is weak. Clone size is not always given. Where it is, it says once, few, many or a class for expanded clones.

clone size: .
J gene: TRBJ2-3
D gene: TRBD1
V gene: TRBV6-4
CDR3 protein: CASSPGGHIDTQYF
CDR3 DNA: TGTGCCAGCAGTCCAGGGGGCCACATAGATACGCAGTATTTT

clone size: .
J gene: TRBJ1-2
D gene: TRBD1
V gene: TRBV5-1
CDR3 protein: CASSLVRTGSANYGYTF
CDR3 DNA: TGCGCCAGCAGCTTGGTCCGGACAGGCTCAGCTAACTATGGCTACACCTTC

clone size: .
J gene: TRBJ2-7
D gene: .
V gene: TRBV27
CDR3 protein: CASKRLAGRNEQYF
CDR3 DNA: TGTGCCAGCAAACGGTTGGCGGGGAGGAACGAGCAGTACTTC

clone size: .
J gene: TRBJ2-2
D gene: TRBD1
V gene: TRBV2
CDR3 protein: CASSSLGQLNTGELFF
CDR3 DNA: TGTGCCAGCAGCTCATTGGGACAGCTTAACACCGGGGAGCTGTTTTTT

clone size: .
J gene: TRBJ1-1
D gene: TRBD1
V gene: TRBV30
CDR3 protein: CAWAGTGIGWTEAFF
CDR3 DNA: TGTGCCTGGGCCGGGACAGGGATAGGTTGGACTGAAGCTTTCTTT

clone size: once
J gene: TRBJ1-4
D gene: TRBD1
V gene: TRBV28
CDR3 protein: CASRAGTAAEKLFF
CDR3 DNA: TGTGCCAGCAGGGCCGGGACAGCGGCTGAAAAACTGTTTTTT

clone size: .
J gene: TRBJ1-1
D gene: TRBD1
V gene: TRBV4-1
CDR3 protein: CASSQGTGTHYTEAFF
CDR3 DNA: TGCGCCAGCAGCCAAGGGACAGGGACCCATTACACTGAAGCTTTCTTT

clone size: .
J gene: TRBJ2-3
D gene: TRBD2
V gene: TRBV10-1
CDR3 protein: CASSVTSGATDTQYF
CDR3 DNA: TGCGCCAGCAGTGTGACTAGCGGGGCCACAGATACGCAGTATTTT

clone size: .
J gene: TRBJ2-1
D gene: TRBD1
V gene: TRBV27
CDR3 protein: CASSPGTGLNEQFF
CDR3 DNA: TGTGCCAGCAGTCCGGGGACAGGGTTGAATGAGCAGTTCTTC

clone size: .
J gene: TRBJ1-5
D gene: .
V gene: TRBV6-5
CDR3 protein: CASSYSSNQPQHF
CDR3 DNA: TGTGCCAGCAGTTACTCGAGTAATCAGCCCCAGCATTTT

clone size: .
J gene: TRBJ2-5
D gene: TRBD1
V gene: TRBV11-2
CDR3 protein: CASSRGQGGQLMQETQYF
CDR3 DNA: TGTGCCAGCAGCCGAGGACAGGGGGGACAATTAATGCAAGAGACCCAGTACTTC

clone size: .
J gene: TRBJ1-5
D gene: .
V gene: TRBV15
CDR3 protein: CATSYDGKLARRNQPQHF
CDR3 DNA: TGTGCCACCAGCTATGACGGGAAACTAGCCCGACGCAATCAGCCCCAGCATTTT

clone size: .
J gene: TRBJ1-4
D gene: .
V gene: TRBV30
CDR3 protein: CAWSVIAVGEKLFF
CDR3 DNA: TGTGCCTGGAGTGTAATTGCCGTCGGGGAAAAACTGTTTTTT

clone size: once
J gene: TRBJ2-1
D gene: .
V gene: TRBV7-9
CDR3 protein: CASSSRGHNEQFF
CDR3 DNA: TGTGCCAGCAGCTCCCGAGGCCACAATGAGCAGTTCTTC

clone size: .
J gene: TRBJ2-7
D gene: .
V gene: TRBV27
CDR3 protein: CASSSYRAHHEQYF
CDR3 DNA: TGTGCCAGCAGTTCTTACAGGGCGCACCACGAGCAGTACTTC

clone size: .
J gene: TRBJ1-5
D gene: TRBD1
V gene: TRBV28
CDR3 protein: CASSLDRGSQPQHF
CDR3 DNA: TGTGCCAGCAGTTTGGACAGGGGAAGTCAGCCCCAGCATTTT

clone size: .
J gene: TRBJ2-7
D gene: TRBD1
V gene: TRBV6-5
CDR3 protein: CASTITRGLSHEQYF
CDR3 DNA: TGTGCCAGCACTATCACAAGGGGGCTTTCTCACGAGCAGTACTTC

clone size: .
J gene: TRBJ1-1
D gene: .
V gene: TRBV4-1
CDR3 protein: CASSHTPGDTEAFF
CDR3 DNA: TGCGCCAGCAGCCACACCCCCGGGGACACTGAAGCTTTCTTT

clone size: .
J gene: TRBJ1-4
D gene: TRBD1
V gene: TRBV27
CDR3 protein: CASSSPRQGEKLFF
CDR3 DNA: TGTGCCAGCAGTTCCCCCCGACAGGGTGAAAAACTGTTTTTT

clone size: .
J gene: TRBJ2-1
D gene: TRBD2
V gene: TRBV27
CDR3 protein: CASSSWTSGTNEQFF
CDR3 DNA: TGTGCCAGCAGTTCATGGACTAGCGGGACCAATGAGCAGTTCTTC

clone size: .
J gene: TRBJ1-4
D gene: .
V gene: TRBV28
CDR3 protein: CASANGGVFNEKLFF
CDR3 DNA: TGTGCCAGCGCGAACGGGGGGGTTTTTAATGAAAAACTGTTTTTT

clone size: .
J gene: TRBJ2-5
D gene: TRBD2
V gene: TRBV7-2
CDR3 protein: CASSLYLAGETQYF
CDR3 DNA: TGTGCCAGCAGCTTATACCTAGCGGGAGAGACCCAGTACTTC

clone size: .
J gene: TRBJ2-7
D gene: TRBD1
V gene: TRBV19
CDR3 protein: CASSMGSQGFSYEQYF
CDR3 DNA: TGTGCCAGTAGTATGGGTTCACAGGGGTTCTCCTACGAGCAGTACTTC

clone size: .
J gene: TRBJ1-1
D gene: TRBD1
V gene: TRBV28
CDR3 protein: CASSRALDRVAFF
CDR3 DNA: TGTGCCAGCAGCCGCGCTTTGGACAGGGTGGCTTTCTTT

clone size: .
J gene: TRBJ2-7
D gene: TRBD2
V gene: TRBV29-1
CDR3 protein: CSVRTSGTYEQYF
CDR3 DNA: TGCAGCGTGCGGACTAGCGGGACCTACGAGCAGTACTTC

clone size: .
J gene: TRBJ2-7
D gene: TRBD1
V gene: TRBV28
CDR3 protein: CASRSPGQGTYEQYF
CDR3 DNA: TGTGCCAGCAGGTCTCCGGGACAGGGCACCTACGAGCAGTACTTC

clone size: .
J gene: TRBJ1-2
D gene: .
V gene: TRBV29-1
CDR3 protein: CSGLASYGYTF
CDR3 DNA: TGCAGCGGGTTGGCCTCTTATGGCTACACCTTC

clone size: .
J gene: TRBJ1-2
D gene: .
V gene: TRBV28
CDR3 protein: CASSSQSPGGYTF
CDR3 DNA: TGTGCCAGCAGTTCCCAGTCCCCAGGTGGCTACACCTTC

clone size: .
J gene: TRBJ2-2
D gene: .
V gene: TRBV29-1
CDR3 protein: CSAPRASNTGELFF
CDR3 DNA: TGCAGCGCCCCGCGGGCCTCTAACACCGGGGAGCTGTTTTTT

clone size: once
J gene: TRBJ2-2
D gene: TRBD2
V gene: TRBV13
CDR3 protein: CASSWGPSGRATGELFF
CDR3 DNA: TGTGCCAGCAGCTGGGGACCGAGCGGGAGGGCCACCGGGGAGCTGTTTTTT

clone size: .
J gene: TRBJ1-6
D gene: TRBD1
V gene: TRBV19
CDR3 protein: CASGQGYSPLHF
CDR3 DNA: TGTGCGTCGGGACAGGGTTATTCACCCCTCCACTTT

clone size: .
J gene: TRBJ2-5
D gene: TRBD2
V gene: TRBV11-2
CDR3 protein: CASSLVGGGQETQYF
CDR3 DNA: TGTGCCAGCAGCTTAGTAGGCGGGGGACAAGAGACCCAGTACTTC

clone size: .
J gene: TRBJ2-7
D gene: TRBD1
V gene: TRBV10-3
CDR3 protein: CAISPSGDSYYEQYF
CDR3 DNA: TGTGCCATCAGCCCCTCCGGGGACAGTTACTACGAGCAGTACTTC

clone size: .
J gene: TRBJ1-3
D gene: .
V gene: TRBV7-6
CDR3 protein: CASSLGRGAGNTIYF
CDR3 DNA: TGTGCCAGCAGCTTAGGTCGGGGTGCGGGAAACACCATATATTTT

clone size: once
J gene: TRBJ2-5
D gene: .
V gene: TRBV5-6
CDR3 protein: CASSLERDIQETQYF
CDR3 DNA: TGTGCCAGCAGCTTGGAACGTGACATCCAAGAGACCCAGTACTTC

clone size: once
J gene: TRBJ1-1
D gene: TRBD1
V gene: TRBV24-1
CDR3 protein: CATSDARQGDTEAFF
CDR3 DNA: TGTGCCACCAGTGATGCTCGACAGGGTGACACTGAAGCTTTCTTT

clone size: few
J gene: TRBJ1-1
D gene: .
V gene: TRBV3-1/TRBV3-2
CDR3 protein: CASRSSDRNTEAFF
CDR3 DNA: TGTGCCAGCAGATCATCCGACAGGAACACTGAAGCTTTCTTT

clone size: .
J gene: TRBJ2-5
D gene: .
V gene: TRBV9
CDR3 protein: CASSARQIQETQYF
CDR3 DNA: TGTGCCAGCAGCGCGAGACAGATTCAAGAGACCCAGTACTTC

clone size: .
J gene: TRBJ1-4
D gene: TRBD1
V gene: TRBV27
CDR3 protein: CASSLLGTGDEKLFF
CDR3 DNA: TGTGCCAGCAGTCTCCTCGGGACAGGGGATGAAAAACTGTTTTTT

clone size: .
J gene: TRBJ1-6
D gene: .
V gene: TRBV18
CDR3 protein: CASSPGGDNSPLHF
CDR3 DNA: TGTGCCAGCTCCCCGGGGGGGGATAATTCACCCCTCCACTTT

clone size: .
J gene: TRBJ2-3
D gene: .
V gene: TRBV28
CDR3 protein: CASSWISSDTQYF
CDR3 DNA: TGTGCCAGCAGTTGGATTAGCTCGGATACGCAGTATTTT

clone size: .
J gene: TRBJ1-1
D gene: .
V gene: TRBV5-1
CDR3 protein: CASSFSSSNTEAFF
CDR3 DNA: TGCGCCAGCAGCTTTTCTAGTAGCAACACTGAAGCTTTCTTT

clone size: once
J gene: TRBJ1-3
D gene: .
V gene: TRBV28
CDR3 protein: CASSPQGTGNTIYF
CDR3 DNA: TGTGCCAGCAGCCCACAGGGAACTGGAAACACCATATATTTT

clone size: .
J gene: TRBJ2-2
D gene: TRBD2
V gene: TRBV11-2
CDR3 protein: CASSLRTSYPGELFF
CDR3 DNA: TGTGCCAGCAGCTTAAGGACTAGTTACCCCGGGGAGCTGTTTTTT

clone size: .
J gene: TRBJ2-1
D gene: TRBD1
V gene: TRBV24-1
CDR3 protein: CATSDTDRGRNEQFF
CDR3 DNA: TGTGCCACCAGCGACACAGACAGGGGCAGGAATGAGCAGTTCTTC

clone size: .
J gene: TRBJ2-2
D gene: .
V gene: TRBV18
CDR3 protein: CASSPGGAYTGELFF
CDR3 DNA: TGTGCCAGCTCACCAGGGGGCGCTTACACCGGGGAGCTGTTTTTT

clone size: .
J gene: TRBJ1-2
D gene: TRBD1
V gene: TRBV7-2
CDR3 protein: CASSSYNPGGRDGYTF
CDR3 DNA: TGTGCCAGCAGCTCATACAACCCAGGGGGAAGGGATGGCTACACCTTC

clone size: few
J gene: TRBJ1-2
D gene: TRBD1
V gene: TRBV11-2
CDR3 protein: CASSPRDSYGYTF
CDR3 DNA: TGTGCCAGCAGCCCCCGGGACAGCTATGGCTACACCTTC

clone size: .
J gene: TRBJ2-5
D gene: .
V gene: TRBV2
CDR3 protein: CASRRGQRGWETQYF
CDR3 DNA: TGTGCCAGCAGGCGGGGACAGCGAGGGTGGGAGACCCAGTACTTC